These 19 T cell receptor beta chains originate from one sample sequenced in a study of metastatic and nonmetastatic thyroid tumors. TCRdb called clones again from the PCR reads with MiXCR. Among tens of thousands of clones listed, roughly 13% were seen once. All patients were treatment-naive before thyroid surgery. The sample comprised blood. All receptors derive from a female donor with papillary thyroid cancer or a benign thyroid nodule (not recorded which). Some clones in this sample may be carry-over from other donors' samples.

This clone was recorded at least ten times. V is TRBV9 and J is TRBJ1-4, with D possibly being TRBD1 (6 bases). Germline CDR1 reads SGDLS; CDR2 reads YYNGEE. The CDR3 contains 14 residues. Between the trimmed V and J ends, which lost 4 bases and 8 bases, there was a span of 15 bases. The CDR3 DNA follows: TGTGCCAGCAGCTCATCCAGGGGTAGGGAAAAACTGTTTTTT. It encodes CASSSSRGREKLFF. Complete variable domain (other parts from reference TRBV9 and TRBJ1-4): DSGVTQTPKHLITATGQRVTLRCSPRSGDLSVYWYQQSLDQGLQFLIQYYNGEERAKGNILERFSAQQFPDLHSELNLSSLELGDSALYFCASSSSRGREKLFFGSGTQLSVL.

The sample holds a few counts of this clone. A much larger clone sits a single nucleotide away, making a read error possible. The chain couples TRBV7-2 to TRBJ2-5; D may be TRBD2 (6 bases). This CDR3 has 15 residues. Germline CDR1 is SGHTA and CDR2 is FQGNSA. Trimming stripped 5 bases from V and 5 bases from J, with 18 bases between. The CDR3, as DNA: TGTGCCAGCAGCCCCTCGGTCGGGAGTGCGGAGACCCAGTACTTC. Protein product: CASSPSVGSAETQYF.

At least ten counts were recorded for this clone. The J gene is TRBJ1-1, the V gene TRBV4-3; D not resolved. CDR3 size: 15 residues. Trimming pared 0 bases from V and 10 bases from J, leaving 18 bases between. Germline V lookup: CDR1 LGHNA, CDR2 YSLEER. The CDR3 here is CASSQDSGYLGLAFF. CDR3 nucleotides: TGCGCCAGCAGCCAAGATAGCGGCTACCTAGGGTTAGCTTTCTTT.

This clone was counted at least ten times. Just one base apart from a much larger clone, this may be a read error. The CDR3, as DNA: TGTGCCAGCAGTTTAGTCGATGGGAGGAGGAGTAACTATGGCTACACCTTC. Its translation: CASSLVDGRRSNYGYTF. This chain links TRBV28 with TRBJ1-2; D remains ambiguous. The V and J ends lost 2 bases and 1 base respectively, with 17 bases between them. CDR3 length: 17 residues. Per germline, CDR1 MDHEN and CDR2 SYDVKM.

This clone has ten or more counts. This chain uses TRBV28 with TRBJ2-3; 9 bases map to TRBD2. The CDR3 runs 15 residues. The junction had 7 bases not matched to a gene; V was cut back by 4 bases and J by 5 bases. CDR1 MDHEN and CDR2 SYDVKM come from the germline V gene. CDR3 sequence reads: CASSSLAGMGDTQYF. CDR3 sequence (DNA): TGTGCCAGCAGTTCCCTAGCGGGGATGGGAGATACGCAGTATTTT.

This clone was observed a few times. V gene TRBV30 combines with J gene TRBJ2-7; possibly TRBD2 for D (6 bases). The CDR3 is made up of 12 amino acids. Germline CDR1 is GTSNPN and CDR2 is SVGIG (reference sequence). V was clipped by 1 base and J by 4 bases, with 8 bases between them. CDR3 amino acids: CAWSGGRYEQYF. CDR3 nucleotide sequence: TGTGCCTGGAGTGGTGGGAGGTACGAGCAGTACTTC.

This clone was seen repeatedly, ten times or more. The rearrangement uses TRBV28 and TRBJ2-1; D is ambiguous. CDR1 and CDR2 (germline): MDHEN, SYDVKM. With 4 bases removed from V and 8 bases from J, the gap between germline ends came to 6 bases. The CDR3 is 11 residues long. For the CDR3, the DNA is TGTGCCAGCAGTTACGAATATGAGCAGTTCTTC. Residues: CASSYEYEQFF.

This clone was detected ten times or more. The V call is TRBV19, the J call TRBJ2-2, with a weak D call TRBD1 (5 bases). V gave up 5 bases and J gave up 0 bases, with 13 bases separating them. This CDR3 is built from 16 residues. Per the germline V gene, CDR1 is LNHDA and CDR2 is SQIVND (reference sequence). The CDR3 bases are TGTGCCAGTAGTTTTGGCGTGACAGCGAACACCGGGGAGCTGTTTTTT. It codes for CASSFGVTANTGELFF.

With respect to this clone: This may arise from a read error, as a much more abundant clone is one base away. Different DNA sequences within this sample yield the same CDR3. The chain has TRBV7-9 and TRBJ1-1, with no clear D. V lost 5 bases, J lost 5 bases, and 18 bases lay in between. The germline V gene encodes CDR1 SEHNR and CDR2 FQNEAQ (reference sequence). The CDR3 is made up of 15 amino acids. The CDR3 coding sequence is TGTGCCAGCAGCCTAGAACTTGGCCGGGTTACTGAAGCTTTCTTT. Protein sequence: CASSLELGRVTEAFF.

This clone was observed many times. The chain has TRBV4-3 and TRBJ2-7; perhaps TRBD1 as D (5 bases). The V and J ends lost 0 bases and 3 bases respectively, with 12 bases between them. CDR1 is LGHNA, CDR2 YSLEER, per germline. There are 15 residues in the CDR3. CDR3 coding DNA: TGCGCCAGCAGCCAAGATAACAGGAGCGTCTACGAGCAGTACTTC. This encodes CASSQDNRSVYEQYF.

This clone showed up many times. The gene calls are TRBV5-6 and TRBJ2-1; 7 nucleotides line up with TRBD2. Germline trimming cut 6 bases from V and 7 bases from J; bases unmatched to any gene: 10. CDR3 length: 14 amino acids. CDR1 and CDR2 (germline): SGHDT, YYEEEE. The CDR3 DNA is TGTGCCAGCACCGCGGGGGTCCCGGGGAATGAGCAGTTCTTC. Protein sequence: CASTAGVPGNEQFF. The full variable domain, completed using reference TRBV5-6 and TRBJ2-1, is DAGVTQSPTHLIKTRGQQVTLRCSPKSGHDTVSWYQQALGQGPQFIFQYYEEEERQRGNFPDRFSGHQFPNYSSELNVNALLLGDSALYLCASTAGVPGNEQFFGPGTRLTVL.

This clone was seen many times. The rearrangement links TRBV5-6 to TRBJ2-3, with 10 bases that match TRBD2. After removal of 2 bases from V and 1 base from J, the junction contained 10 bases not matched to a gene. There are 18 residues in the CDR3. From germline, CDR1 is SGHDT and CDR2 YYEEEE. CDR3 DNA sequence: TGTGCCAGCAGCTTCCCTAGCGGGAGCCCTCTTGGCACAGATACGCAGTATTTT. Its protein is CASSFPSGSPLGTDTQYF.

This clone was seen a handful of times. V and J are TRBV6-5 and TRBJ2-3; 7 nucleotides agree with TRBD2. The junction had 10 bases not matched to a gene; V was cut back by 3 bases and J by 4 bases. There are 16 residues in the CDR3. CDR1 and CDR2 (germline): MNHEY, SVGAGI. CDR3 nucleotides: TGTGCCAGCAGTTATCGTCGGGGAGGGCCCGCAGATACGCAGTATTTT. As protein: CASSYRRGGPADTQYF.

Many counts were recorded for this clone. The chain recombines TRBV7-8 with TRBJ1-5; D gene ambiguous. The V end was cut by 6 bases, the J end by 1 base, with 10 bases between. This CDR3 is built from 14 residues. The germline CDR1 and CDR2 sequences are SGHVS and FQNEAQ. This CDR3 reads CASRRKGSNQPQHF. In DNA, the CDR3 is TGTGCCAGCAGGAGAAAAGGGAGCAATCAGCCCCAGCATTTT.

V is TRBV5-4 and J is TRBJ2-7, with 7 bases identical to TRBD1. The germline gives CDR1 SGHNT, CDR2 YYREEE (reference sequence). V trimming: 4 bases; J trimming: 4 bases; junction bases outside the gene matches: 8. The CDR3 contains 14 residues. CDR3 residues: CASSQIGGTYEQYF. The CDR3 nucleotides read TGTGCCAGCAGCCAGATAGGGGGCACGTACGAGCAGTACTTC.

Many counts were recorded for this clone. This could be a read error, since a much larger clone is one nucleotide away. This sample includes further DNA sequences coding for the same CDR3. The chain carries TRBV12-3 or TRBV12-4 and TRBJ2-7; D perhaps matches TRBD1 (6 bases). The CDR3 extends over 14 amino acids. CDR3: CAGSLAGQPYEQYF. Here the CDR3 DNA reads TGTGCCGGCAGTTTAGCCGGACAGCCCTACGAGCAGTACTTC.

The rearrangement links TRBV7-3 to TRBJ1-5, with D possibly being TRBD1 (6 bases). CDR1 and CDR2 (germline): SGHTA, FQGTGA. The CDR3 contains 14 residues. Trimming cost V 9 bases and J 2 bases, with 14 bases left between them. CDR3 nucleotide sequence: TGTGCCAGACCCTGGGCAGGGGGCAATCAGCCCCAGCATTTT. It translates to CARPWAGGNQPQHF. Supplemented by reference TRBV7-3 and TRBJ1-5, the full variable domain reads GAGVSQTPSNKVTEKGKYVELRCDPISGHTALYWYRQSLGQGPEFLIYFQGTGAADDSGLPNDRFFAVRPEGSVSTLKIQRTERGDSAVYLCARPWAGGNQPQHFGDGTRLSIL.

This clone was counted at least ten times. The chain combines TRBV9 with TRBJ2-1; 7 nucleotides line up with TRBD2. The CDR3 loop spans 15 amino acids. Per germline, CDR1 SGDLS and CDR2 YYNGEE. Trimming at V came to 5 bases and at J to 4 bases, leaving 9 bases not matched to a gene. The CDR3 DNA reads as TGTGCCAGCAGTGTGGGAGCGGGGACTTACAATGAGCAGTTCTTC. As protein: CASSVGAGTYNEQFF.

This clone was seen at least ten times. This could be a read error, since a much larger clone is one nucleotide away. CDR3 residues: CASRGVGSYNEQFF. In nucleotides, the CDR3 is TGTGCCAGCAGGGGGGTCGGCTCCTACAATGAGCAGTTCTTC. The chain carries TRBV6-5 and TRBJ2-1; D is tentatively TRBD1 or TRBD2 (5 bases each). The CDR3 spans 14 residues. Germline CDR1 and CDR2: MNHEY and SVGAGI. V lost 6 bases to trimming and J lost 0 bases, with 9 bases between them.